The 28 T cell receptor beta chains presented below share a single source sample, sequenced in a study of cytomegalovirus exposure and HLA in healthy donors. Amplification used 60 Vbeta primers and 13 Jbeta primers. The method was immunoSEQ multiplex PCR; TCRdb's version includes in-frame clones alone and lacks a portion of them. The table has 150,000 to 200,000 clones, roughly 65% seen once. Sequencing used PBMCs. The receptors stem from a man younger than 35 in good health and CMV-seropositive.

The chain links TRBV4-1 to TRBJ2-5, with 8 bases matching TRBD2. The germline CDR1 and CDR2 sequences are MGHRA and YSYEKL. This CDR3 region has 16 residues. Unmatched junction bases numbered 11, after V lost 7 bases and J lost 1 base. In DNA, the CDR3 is TGCGCCAGCAAGGAGCGGCTAGCGGGCTTCCAAGAGACCCAGTACTTC. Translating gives CASKERLAGFQETQYF.

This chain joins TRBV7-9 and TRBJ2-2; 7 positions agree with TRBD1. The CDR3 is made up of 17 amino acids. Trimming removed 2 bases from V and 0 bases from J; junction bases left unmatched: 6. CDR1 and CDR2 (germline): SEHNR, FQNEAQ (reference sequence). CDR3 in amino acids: CASSLSVGTANTGELFF. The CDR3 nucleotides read TGTGCCAGCAGCTTATCGGTAGGGACAGCGAACACCGGGGAGCTGTTTTTT.

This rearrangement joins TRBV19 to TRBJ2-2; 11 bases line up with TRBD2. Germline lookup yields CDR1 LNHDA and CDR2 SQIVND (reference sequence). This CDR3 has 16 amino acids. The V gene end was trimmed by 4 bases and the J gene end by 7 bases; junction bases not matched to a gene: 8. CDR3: CASSRGTSGMSGELFF. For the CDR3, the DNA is TGTGCCAGTAGTAGGGGGACTAGCGGAATGAGCGGGGAGCTGTTTTTT.

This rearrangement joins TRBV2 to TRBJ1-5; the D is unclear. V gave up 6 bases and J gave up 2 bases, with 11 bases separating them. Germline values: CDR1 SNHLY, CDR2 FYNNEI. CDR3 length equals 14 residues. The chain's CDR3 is CASSLTGGNQPQHF. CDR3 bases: TGTGCCAGCAGCCTTACTGGAGGCAATCAGCCCCAGCATTTT.

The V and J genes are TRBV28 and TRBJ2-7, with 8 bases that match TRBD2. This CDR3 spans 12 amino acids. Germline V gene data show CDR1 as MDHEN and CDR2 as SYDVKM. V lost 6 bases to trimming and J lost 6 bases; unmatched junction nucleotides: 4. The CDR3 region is CASRPRGGEQYV. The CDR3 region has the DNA TGTGCCAGCAGGCCTCGGGGGGGCGAGCAGTACGTC.

In nucleotides, the CDR3 is TGTGCCAGCAGCTTGGAAGCTACTAGCACAGATACGCAGTATTTT. It encodes CASSLEATSTDTQYF. This chain uses TRBV5-4 with TRBJ2-3; D ambiguous. The CDR3 runs to 15 residues. V was pared by 0 bases and J by 0 bases, with 8 bases between. CDR1 and CDR2 (germline): SGHNT, YYREEE (reference sequence).

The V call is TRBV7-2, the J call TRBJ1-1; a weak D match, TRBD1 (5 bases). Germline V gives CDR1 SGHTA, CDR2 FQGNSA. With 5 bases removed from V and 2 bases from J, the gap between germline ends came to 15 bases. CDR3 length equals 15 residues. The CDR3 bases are TGTGCCAGCAGCCCTTCAGGGCCCCTAAACACTGAAGCTTTCTTT. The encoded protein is CASSPSGPLNTEAFF.

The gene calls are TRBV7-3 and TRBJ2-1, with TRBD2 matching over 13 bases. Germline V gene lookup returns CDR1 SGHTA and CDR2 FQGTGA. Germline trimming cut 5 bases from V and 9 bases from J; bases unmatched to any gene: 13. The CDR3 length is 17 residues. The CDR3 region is CASSRTSGGPGEVEQFF. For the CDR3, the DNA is TGTGCCAGCAGCCGGACTAGCGGGGGCCCCGGAGAGGTTGAGCAGTTCTTC.

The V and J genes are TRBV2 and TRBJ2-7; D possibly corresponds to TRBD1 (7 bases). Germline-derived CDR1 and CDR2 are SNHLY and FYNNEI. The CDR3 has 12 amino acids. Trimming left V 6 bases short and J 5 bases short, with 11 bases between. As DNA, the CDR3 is TGTGCCAGCAGGGGGGGACAGAACGAGCAGTACGTC. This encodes CASRGGQNEQYV.

The CDR3 nucleotides are TGTGCCACGTCCGTGATGGACTCGAACACCGGGGAGCTGTTTTTT. Amino acid sequence: CATSVMDSNTGELFF. This sequence joins TRBV28 and TRBJ2-2, with TRBD2 as a possible D gene (5 bases). Looked up from germline, CDR1 is MDHEN and CDR2 is SYDVKM. The CDR3 sequence is 15 residues long. V lost 10 bases and J lost 0, with 15 bases in between.

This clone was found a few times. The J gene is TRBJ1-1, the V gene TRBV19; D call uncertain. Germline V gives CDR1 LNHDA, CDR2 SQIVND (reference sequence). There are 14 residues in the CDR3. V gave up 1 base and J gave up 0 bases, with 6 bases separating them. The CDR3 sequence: CASSIGQMNTEAFF. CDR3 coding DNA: TGTGCCAGTAGTATAGGACAAATGAACACTGAAGCTTTCTTT.

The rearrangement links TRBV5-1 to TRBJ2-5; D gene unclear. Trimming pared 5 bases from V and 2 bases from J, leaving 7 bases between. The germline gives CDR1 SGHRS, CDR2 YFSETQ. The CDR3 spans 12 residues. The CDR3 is CASSQNQETQYF. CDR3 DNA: TGCGCCAGCAGTCAGAATCAAGAGACCCAGTACTTC.

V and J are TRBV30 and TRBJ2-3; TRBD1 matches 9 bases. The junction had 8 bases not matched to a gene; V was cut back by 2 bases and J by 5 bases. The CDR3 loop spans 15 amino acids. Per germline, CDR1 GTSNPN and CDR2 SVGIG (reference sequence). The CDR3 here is CAWSSRGQGIDTQYF. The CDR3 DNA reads TGTGCCTGGAGTTCACGGGGACAGGGTATAGATACGCAGTATTTT.

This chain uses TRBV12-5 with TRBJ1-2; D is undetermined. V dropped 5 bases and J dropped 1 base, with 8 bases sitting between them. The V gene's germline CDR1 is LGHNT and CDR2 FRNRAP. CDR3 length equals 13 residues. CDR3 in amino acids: CASGGRFNYGYTF. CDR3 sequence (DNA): TGTGCTAGTGGTGGCCGATTTAACTATGGCTACACCTTC.

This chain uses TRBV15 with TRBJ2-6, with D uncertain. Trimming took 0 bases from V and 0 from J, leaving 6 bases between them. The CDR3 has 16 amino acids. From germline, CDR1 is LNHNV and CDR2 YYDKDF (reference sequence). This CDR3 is CATSRDAASGANVLTF. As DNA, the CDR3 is TGTGCCACCAGCAGAGATGCGGCCTCTGGGGCCAACGTCCTGACTTTC.

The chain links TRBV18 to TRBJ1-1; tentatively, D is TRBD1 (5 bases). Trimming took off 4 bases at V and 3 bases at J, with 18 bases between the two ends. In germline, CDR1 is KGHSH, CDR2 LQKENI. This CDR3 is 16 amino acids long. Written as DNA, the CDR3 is TGTGCCAGCTCACTTGGGATGGGGGGATTAGACACTGAAGCTTTCTTT. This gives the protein CASSLGMGGLDTEAFF.

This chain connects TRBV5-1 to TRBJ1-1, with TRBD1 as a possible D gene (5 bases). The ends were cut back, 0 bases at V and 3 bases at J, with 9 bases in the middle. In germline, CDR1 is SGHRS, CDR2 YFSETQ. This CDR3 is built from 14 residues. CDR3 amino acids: CASSLEGRDTEAFF. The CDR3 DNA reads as TGCGCCAGCAGCTTGGAGGGCAGGGACACTGAAGCTTTCTTT.

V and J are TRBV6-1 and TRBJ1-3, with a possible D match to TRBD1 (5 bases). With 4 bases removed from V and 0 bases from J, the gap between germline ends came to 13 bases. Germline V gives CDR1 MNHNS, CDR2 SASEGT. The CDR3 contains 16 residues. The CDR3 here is CASSGSRALSGNTIYF. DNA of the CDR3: TGTGCCAGCAGTGGTTCCAGGGCGCTCTCTGGAAACACCATATATTTT.

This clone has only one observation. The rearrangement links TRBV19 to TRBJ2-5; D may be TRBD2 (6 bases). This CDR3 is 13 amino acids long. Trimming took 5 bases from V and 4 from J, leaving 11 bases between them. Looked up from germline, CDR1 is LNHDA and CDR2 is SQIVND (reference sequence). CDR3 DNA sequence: TGTGCCAGTAGTGCGGGACTCCCAGAGACCCAGTACTTC. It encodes CASSAGLPETQYF.

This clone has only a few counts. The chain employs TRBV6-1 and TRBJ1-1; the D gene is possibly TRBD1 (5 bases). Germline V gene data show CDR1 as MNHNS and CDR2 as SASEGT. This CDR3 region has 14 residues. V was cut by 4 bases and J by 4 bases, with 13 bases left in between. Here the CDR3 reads CASSARGGSTEAFF. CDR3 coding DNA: TGTGCCAGCAGTGCCCGGGGGGGAAGCACTGAAGCTTTCTTT.

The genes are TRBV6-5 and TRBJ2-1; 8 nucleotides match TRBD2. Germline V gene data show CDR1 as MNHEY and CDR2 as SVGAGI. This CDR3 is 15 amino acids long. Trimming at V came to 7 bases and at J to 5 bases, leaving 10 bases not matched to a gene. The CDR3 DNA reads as TGTGCCAGCACACGGGGGGGGGTTTCCGACAATGAGCAGTTCTTC. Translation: CASTRGGVSDNEQFF.

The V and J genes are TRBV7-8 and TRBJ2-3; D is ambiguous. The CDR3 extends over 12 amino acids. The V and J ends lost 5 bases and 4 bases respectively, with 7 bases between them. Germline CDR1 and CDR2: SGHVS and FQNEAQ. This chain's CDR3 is CASSTRPDTQYF. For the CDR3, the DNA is TGTGCCAGCAGCACACGTCCAGATACGCAGTATTTT. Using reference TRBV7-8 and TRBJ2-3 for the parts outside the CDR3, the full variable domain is GAGVSQSPRYKVAKRGQDVALRCDPISGHVSLFWYQQALGQGPEFLTYFQNEAQLDKSGLPSDRFFAERPEGSVSTLKIQRTQQEDSAVYLCASSTRPDTQYFGPGTRLTVL.

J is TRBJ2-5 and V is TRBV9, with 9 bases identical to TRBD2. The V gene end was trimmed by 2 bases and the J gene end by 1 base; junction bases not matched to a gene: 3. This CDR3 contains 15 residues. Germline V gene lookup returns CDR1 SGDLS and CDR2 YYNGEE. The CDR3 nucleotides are TGTGCCAGCAGCGTGGCTAGCGGGATCCAAGAGACCCAGTACTTC. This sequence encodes CASSVASGIQETQYF. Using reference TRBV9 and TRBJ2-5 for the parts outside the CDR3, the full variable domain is DSGVTQTPKHLITATGQRVTLRCSPRSGDLSVYWYQQSLDQGLQFLIQYYNGEERAKGNILERFSAQQFPDLHSELNLSSLELGDSALYFCASSVASGIQETQYFGPGTRLLVL.

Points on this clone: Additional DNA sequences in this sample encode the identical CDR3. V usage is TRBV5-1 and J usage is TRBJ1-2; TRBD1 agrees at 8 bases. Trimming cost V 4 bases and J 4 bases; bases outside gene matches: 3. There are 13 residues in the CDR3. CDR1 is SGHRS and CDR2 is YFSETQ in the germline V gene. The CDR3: CASSPGQGYGYTF. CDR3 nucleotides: TGCGCCAGCAGCCCCGGACAGGGCTATGGCTACACCTTC.

CDR3 sequence: CASSNSGGAGYNEQFF. The CDR3 nucleotides are TGTGCCAGCAGCAATAGCGGGGGGGCGGGGTACAATGAGCAGTTCTTC. The rearrangement links TRBV5-6 to TRBJ2-1, with 11 bases that match TRBD2. CDR3 length: 16 residues. J was trimmed by 4 bases and V by 4 bases; bases with no gene match: 7. CDR1 and CDR2 from the germline V gene are SGHDT and YYEEEE. The whole variable domain, remainder taken from reference TRBV5-6 and TRBJ2-1, is DAGVTQSPTHLIKTRGQQVTLRCSPKSGHDTVSWYQQALGQGPQFIFQYYEEEERQRGNFPDRFSGHQFPNYSSELNVNALLLGDSALYLCASSNSGGAGYNEQFFGPGTRLTVL.

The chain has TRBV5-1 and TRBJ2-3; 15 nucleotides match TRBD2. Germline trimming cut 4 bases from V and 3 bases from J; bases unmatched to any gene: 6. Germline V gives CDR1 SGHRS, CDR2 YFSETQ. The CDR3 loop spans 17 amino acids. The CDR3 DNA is TGCGCCAGCAGCCAAGGGACTAGCGGGGGGCCGACAGATACGCAGTATTTT. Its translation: CASSQGTSGGPTDTQYF. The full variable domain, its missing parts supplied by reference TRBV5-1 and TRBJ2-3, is KAGVTQTPRYLIKTRGQQVTLSCSPISGHRSVSWYQQTPGQGLQFLFEYFSETQRNKGNFPGRFSGRQFSNSRSEMNVSTLELGDSALYLCASSQGTSGGPTDTQYFGPGTRLTVL.

The CDR3 DNA sequence: TGTGCCAGCAGCTTGCGAAGATGGGACAAGTTTGGCTACACCTTC. Translation: CASSLRRWDKFGYTF. The chain employs TRBV7-2 and TRBJ1-2, with D possibly TRBD1 on 6 matching bases. This CDR3 is 15 amino acids long. Germline-derived CDR1 and CDR2 are SGHTA and FQGNSA. V gave up 3 bases and J gave up 7 bases, with 18 bases separating them.

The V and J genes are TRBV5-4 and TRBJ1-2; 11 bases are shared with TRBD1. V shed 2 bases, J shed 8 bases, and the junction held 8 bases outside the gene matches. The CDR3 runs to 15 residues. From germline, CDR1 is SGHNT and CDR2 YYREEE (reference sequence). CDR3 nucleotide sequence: TGTGCCAGCAGCTTTGGGGACAGGGGGAAGTACGGCTACACCTTC. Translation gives CASSFGDRGKYGYTF. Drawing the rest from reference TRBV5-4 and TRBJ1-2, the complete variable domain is ETGVTQSPTHLIKTRGQQVTLRCSSQSGHNTVSWYQQALGQGPQFIFQYYREEENGRGNFPPRFSGLQFPNYSSELNVNALELDDSALYLCASSFGDRGKYGYTFGSGTRLTVV.